This TCR beta chain was retrieved from a study of identical twins. Study results and limitations: For zero-insertion analyses, partial confounding could come from invariant MAIT and iNKT cells.

From the 5' RACE reads, TCRdb called clonotypes with MiXCR, one entry per CDR3 protein. Among approximately 230,000 distinct CDR3 sequences, more than 12% were seen once, and the ten largest hold around 9.5%. Germline CDR1 reads SQVTM; CDR2 reads ANQGSEA. The germline V and J ends were trimmed by 6 bases and 4 bases, with 15 bases remaining between them. The CDR3 covers 13 residues. With regard to this clonotype: What it recognizes is unknown.

This clonotype was sampled from a woman in her late teens or twenties in good health. Sequencing was carried out using memory (CD45RO+) T cells sorted from blood. The rearrangement uses TRBV29-1 and TRBJ1-1; no clear D gene. CDR3 protein: CSVKREGGTEAFF. The DNA of the CDR3 is TGCAGCGTAAAAAGGGAGGGCGGCACTGAAGCTTTCTTT.